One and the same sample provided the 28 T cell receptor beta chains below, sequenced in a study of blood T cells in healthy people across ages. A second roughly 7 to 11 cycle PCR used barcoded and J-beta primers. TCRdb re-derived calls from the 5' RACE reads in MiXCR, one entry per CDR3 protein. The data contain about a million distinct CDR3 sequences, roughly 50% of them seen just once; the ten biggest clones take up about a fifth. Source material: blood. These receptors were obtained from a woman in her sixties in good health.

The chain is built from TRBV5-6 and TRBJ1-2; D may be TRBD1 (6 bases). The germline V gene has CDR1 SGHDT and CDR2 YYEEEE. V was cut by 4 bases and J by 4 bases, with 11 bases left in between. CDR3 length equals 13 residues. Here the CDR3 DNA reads TGTGCCAGCAGCCCAGGGGACGGCTATGGCTACACCTTC. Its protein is CASSPGDGYGYTF.

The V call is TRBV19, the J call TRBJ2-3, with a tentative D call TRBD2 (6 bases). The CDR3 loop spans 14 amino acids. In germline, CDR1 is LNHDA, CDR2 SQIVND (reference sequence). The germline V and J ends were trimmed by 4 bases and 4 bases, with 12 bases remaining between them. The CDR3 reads CASSTAGLPDTQYF. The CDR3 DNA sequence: TGTGCCAGTAGTACGGCGGGACTTCCAGATACGCAGTATTTT. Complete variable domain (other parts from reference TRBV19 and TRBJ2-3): DGGITQSPKYLFRKEGQNVTLSCEQNLNHDAMYWYRQDPGQGLRLIYYSQIVNDFQKGDIAEGYSVSREKKESFPLTVTSAQKNPTAFYLCASSTAGLPDTQYFGPGTRLTVL.

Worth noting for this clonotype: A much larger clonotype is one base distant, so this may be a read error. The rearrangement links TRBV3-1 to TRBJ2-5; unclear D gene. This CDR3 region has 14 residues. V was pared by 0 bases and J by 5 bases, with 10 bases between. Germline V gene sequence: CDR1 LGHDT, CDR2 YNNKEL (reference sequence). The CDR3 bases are TGTGCCAGCAGCCAAGATGCCCAAGCGGAGACCCAGTACTTC. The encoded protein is CASSQDAQAETQYF.

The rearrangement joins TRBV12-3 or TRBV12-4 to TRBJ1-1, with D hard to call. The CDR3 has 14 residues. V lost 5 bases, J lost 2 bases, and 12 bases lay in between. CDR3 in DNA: TGTGCCAGCAGTCTCTCAGGCGCTAACACTGAAGCTTTCTTT. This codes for CASSLSGANTEAFF.

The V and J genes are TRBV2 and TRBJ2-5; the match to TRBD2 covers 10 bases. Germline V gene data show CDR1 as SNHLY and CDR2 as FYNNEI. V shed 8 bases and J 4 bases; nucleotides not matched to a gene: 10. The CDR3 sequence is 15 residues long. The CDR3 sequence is CASRSVAGGGETQYF. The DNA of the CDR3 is TGTGCCAGCCGGTCGGTAGCGGGAGGTGGAGAGACCCAGTACTTC.

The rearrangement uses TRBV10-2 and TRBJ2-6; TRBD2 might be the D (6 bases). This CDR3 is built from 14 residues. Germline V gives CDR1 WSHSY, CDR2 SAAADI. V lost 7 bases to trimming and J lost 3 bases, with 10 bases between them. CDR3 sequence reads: CASIGRSGANVLTF. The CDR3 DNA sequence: TGCGCCAGCATTGGGAGGAGTGGGGCCAACGTCCTGACTTTC.

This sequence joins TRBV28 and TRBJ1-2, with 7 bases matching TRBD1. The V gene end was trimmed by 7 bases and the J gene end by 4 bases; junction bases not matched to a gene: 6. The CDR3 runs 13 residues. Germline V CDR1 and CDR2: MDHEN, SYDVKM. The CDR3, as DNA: TGTGCCAGCACCGGGGACAGCCGCTATGGCTACACCTTC. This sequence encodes CASTGDSRYGYTF.

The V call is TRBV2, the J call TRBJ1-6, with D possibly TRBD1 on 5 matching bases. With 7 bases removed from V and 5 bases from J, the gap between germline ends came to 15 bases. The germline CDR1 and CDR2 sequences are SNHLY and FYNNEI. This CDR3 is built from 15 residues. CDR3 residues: CASTQTGTHNSPLHF. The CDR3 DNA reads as TGTGCCAGCACCCAAACCGGGACGCATAATTCACCCCTCCACTTT.

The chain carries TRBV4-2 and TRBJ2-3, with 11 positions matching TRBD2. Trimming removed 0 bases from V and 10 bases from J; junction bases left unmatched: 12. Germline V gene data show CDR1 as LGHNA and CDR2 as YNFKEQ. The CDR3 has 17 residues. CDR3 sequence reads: CASSQERLAGPSRAQYF. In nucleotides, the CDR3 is TGTGCCAGCAGCCAAGAGAGACTAGCGGGACCCTCGCGTGCGCAGTATTTT.

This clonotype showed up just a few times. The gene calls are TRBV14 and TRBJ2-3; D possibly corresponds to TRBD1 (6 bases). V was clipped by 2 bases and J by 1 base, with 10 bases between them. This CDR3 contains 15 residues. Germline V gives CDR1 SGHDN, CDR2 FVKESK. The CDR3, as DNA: TGTGCCAGCAGCCAACTACAGGGCGGCACAGATACGCAGTATTTT. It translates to CASSQLQGGTDTQYF. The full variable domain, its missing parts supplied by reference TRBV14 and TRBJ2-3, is EAGVTQFPSHSVIEKGQTVTLRCDPISGHDNLYWYRRVMGKEIKFLLHFVKESKQDESGMPNNRFLAERTGGTYSTLKVQPAELEDSGVYFCASSQLQGGTDTQYFGPGTRLTVL.

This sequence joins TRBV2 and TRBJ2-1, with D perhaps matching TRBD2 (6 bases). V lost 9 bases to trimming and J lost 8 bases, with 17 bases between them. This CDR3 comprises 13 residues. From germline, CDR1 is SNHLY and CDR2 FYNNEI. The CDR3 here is CARGGPRGDEQFF. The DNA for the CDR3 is TGTGCCAGAGGCGGGCCACGCGGGGATGAGCAGTTCTTC. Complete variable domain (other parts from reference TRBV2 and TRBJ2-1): EPEVTQTPSHQVTQMGQEVILRCVPISNHLYFYWYRQILGQKVEFLVSFYNNEISEKSEIFDDQFSVERPDGSNFTLKIRSTKLEDSAMYFCARGGPRGDEQFFGPGTRLTVL.

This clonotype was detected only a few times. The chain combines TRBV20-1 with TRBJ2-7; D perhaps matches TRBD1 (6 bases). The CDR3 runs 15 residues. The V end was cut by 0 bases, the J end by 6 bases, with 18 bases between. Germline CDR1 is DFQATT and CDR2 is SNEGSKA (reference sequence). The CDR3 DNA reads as TGCAGTGCTAGAGATATCGACAGGCGCTGGGGCGAGCAGTACTTC. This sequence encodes CSARDIDRRWGEQYF.

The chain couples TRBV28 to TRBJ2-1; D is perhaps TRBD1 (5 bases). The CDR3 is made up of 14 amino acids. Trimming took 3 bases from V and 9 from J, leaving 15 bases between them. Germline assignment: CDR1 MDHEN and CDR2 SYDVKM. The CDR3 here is CASSLQGFRSEQFF. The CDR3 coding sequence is TGTGCCAGCAGTTTGCAGGGCTTCAGGAGTGAGCAGTTCTTC.

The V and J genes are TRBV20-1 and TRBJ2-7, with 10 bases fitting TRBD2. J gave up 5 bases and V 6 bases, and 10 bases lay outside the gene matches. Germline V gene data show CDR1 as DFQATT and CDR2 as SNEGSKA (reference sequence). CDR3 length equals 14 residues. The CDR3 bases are TGCAGTGCCGCCTTCCCTAGCGGGAGCCACGAGCAGTACTTC. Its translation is CSAAFPSGSHEQYF.

The CDR3 region has the DNA TGTGCCAGCAGCCAACAGCCGGGTGGCTACGAGCAGTACTTC. This translates into CASSQQPGGYEQYF. The chain employs TRBV3-1 and TRBJ2-7; D uncertain. CDR3 length: 14 residues. Germline V gene sequence: CDR1 LGHDT, CDR2 YNNKEL (reference sequence). The V end lost 2 bases, the J end lost 3 bases, and 11 bases lay between the germline ends.

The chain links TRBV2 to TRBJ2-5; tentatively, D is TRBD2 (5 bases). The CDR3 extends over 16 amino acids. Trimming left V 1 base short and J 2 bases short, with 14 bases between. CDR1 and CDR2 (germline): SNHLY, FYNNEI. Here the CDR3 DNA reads TGTGCCAGCAGTGAAGGCGAGGGCGGGCTACAAGAGACCCAGTACTTC. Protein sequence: CASSEGEGGLQETQYF. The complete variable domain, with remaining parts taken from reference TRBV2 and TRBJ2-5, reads EPEVTQTPSHQVTQMGQEVILRCVPISNHLYFYWYRQILGQKVEFLVSFYNNEISEKSEIFDDQFSVERPDGSNFTLKIRSTKLEDSAMYFCASSEGEGGLQETQYFGPGTRLLVL.

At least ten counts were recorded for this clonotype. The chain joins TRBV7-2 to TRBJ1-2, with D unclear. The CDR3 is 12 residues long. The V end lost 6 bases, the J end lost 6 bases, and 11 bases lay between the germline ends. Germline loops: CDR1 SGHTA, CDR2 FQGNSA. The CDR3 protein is CASRFGRDGYTF. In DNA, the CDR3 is TGTGCCAGCAGATTCGGGAGGGATGGCTACACCTTC.

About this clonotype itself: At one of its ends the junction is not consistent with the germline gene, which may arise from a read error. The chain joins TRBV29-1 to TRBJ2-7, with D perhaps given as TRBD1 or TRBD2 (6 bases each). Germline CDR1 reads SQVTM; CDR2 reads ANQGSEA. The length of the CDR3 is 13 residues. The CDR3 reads CGVVQGGGYEQYF. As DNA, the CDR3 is TGCGGCGTTGTACAGGGAGGAGGCTACGAGCAGTACTTC.

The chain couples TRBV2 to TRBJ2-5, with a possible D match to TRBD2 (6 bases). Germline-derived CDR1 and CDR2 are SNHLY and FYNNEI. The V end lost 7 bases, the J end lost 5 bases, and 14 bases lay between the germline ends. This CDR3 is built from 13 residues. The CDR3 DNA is TGTGCCAGCAACCGACTAGAGCGGGAGACCCAGTACTTC. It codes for CASNRLERETQYF.

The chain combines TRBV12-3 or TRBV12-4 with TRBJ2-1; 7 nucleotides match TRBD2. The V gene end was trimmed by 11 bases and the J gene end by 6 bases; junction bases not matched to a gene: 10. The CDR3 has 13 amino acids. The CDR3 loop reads CAGRGEWVNEQFF. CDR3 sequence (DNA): TGTGCCGGCCGGGGGGAGTGGGTCAATGAGCAGTTCTTC.

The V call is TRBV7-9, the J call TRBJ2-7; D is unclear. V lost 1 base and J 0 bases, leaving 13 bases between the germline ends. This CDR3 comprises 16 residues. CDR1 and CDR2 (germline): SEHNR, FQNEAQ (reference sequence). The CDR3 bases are TGTGCCAGCAGCTTAGTACCCCCCTCCTTCTCCTACGAGCAGTACTTC. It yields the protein CASSLVPPSFSYEQYF. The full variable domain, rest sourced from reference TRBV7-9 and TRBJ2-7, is DTGVSQNPRHKITKRGQNVTFRCDPISEHNRLYWYRQTLGQGPEFLTYFQNEAQLEKSRLLSDRFSAERPKGSFSTLEIQRTEQGDSAMYLCASSLVPPSFSYEQYFGPGTRLTVT.

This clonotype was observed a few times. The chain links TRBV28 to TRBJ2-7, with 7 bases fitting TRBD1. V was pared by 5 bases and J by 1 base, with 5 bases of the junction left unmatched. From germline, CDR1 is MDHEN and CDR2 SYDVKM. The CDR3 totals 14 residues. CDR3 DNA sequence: TGTGCCAGCAGTACCTACAGGGGTTCCTACGAGCAGTACTTC. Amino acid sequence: CASSTYRGSYEQYF.

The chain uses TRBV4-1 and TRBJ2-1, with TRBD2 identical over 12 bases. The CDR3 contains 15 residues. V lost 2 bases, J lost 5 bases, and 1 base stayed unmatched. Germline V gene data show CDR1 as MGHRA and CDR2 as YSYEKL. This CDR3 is CASSQRLAGDNEQFF. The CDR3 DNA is TGCGCCAGCAGCCAAAGACTAGCGGGAGACAATGAGCAGTTCTTC.

CDR3 sequence reads: CASSKEGAPAYEQYF. The CDR3 region has the DNA TGTGCCAGCAGCAAGGAGGGGGCTCCAGCTTACGAGCAGTACTTC. This chain connects TRBV12-3 or TRBV12-4 to TRBJ2-7, with D possibly matching TRBD1 (7 bases). Trimming left V 6 bases short and J 4 bases short, with 19 bases between. The CDR3 is made up of 15 amino acids.

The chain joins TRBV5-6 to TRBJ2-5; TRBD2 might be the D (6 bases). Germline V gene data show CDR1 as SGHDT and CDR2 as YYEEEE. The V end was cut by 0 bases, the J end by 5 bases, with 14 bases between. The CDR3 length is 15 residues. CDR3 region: CASSLGTTRLETQYF. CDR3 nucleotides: TGTGCCAGCAGCTTGGGGACTACCCGACTGGAGACCCAGTACTTC.

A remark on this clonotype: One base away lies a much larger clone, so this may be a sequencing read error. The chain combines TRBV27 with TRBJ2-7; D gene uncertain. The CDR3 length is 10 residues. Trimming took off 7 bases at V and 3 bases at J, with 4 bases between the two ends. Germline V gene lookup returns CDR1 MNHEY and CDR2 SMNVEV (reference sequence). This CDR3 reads CASNNYEQYF. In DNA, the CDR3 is TGTGCCAGCAATAACTACGAGCAGTACTTC.

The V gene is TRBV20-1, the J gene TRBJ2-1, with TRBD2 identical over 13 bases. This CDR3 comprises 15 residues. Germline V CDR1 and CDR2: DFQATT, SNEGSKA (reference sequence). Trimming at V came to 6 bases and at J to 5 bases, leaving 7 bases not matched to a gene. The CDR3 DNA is TGCAGTGCCACTGAACTAGCGGGAGGGAACAATGAGCAGTTCTTC. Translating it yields CSATELAGGNNEQFF.

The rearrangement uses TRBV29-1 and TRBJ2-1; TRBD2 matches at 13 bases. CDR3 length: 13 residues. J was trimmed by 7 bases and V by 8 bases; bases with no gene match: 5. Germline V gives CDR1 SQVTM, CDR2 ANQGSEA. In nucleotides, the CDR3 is TGCAGCCCCGGACTAGCGGGAGAGAATGAGCAGTTCTTC. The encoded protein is CSPGLAGENEQFF.